The 32 T cell receptor beta chains in this list originate from one sample, sequenced in a study of T cell responses to AZD1222 COVID-19 vaccine. Produced via immunoSEQ multiplex PCR; TCRdb's table is partial and in-frame only. Of around 150,000 clones listed, 92% are singletons. Sample: peripheral blood, taken 28 days after the second AZD1222 dose. These receptors were collected from an adult who received the AZD1222 COVID-19 vaccine.

Remarks on this clone: The same CDR3 arises from other DNA sequences in this sample as well. The chain links TRBV7-2 to TRBJ1-6; D not certain. The CDR3 extends over 12 amino acids. The V gene lost 5 bases and the J gene lost 4 bases, with 3 bases spanning the gap. Germline V gene sequence: CDR1 SGHTA, CDR2 FQGNSA. The CDR3 is CASSPYNSPLHF. In DNA form, the CDR3 reads TGTGCCAGCAGCCCGTATAATTCACCCCTCCACTTT.

CDR3 protein: CASSSDISGSPLHF. DNA of the CDR3: TGTGCCAGCAGCTCCGACATAAGCGGATCACCCCTCCACTTT. This chain uses TRBV7-2 with TRBJ1-6; D call uncertain. With 4 bases removed from V and 10 bases from J, the gap between germline ends came to 14 bases. CDR1 and CDR2 (germline): SGHTA, FQGNSA. This CDR3 region has 14 residues.

The CDR3 DNA is TGTGCCTGGAGTACAGGCTCCTACGAGCAGTACTTC. Encoded protein: CAWSTGSYEQYF. The chain combines TRBV30 with TRBJ2-7; TRBD1 is a possible D gene (5 bases). This CDR3 has 12 amino acids. The germline V gene encodes CDR1 GTSNPN and CDR2 SVGIG (reference sequence). Trimming removed 2 bases at V and 0 bases at J, with 5 bases between.

The chain combines TRBV4-1 with TRBJ2-7; 11 nucleotides agree with TRBD1. The V and J ends lost 4 bases and 3 bases, in that order; junction bases with no gene match: 2. The V gene's germline CDR1 is MGHRA and CDR2 YSYEKL. The CDR3 covers 14 residues. CDR3 in DNA: TGCGCCAGCAGCCCCGGGACAGGGGGCTACGAGCAGTACTTC. It is translated as CASSPGTGGYEQYF.

The rearrangement uses TRBV3-1 (or the pseudogene TRBV3-2) and TRBJ1-1; unclear D gene. This CDR3 is 15 amino acids long. V was clipped by 4 bases and J by 5 bases, with 17 bases between them. Germline V gene sequence: CDR1 LGHDT, CDR2 YNNKEL (reference sequence). The CDR3 DNA sequence: TGTGCCAGCAGCCGAGAGCGGCCCGGGTTGACTGAAGCTTTCTTT. Its protein is CASSRERPGLTEAFF.

The rearrangement uses TRBV6-2 or TRBV6-3 and TRBJ1-1, with D unresolved. The CDR3 contains 15 residues. From germline, CDR1 is MNHEY and CDR2 SVGEGT. Deletions cut 4 bases from V and 3 bases from J, with 15 bases between. The CDR3 DNA follows: TGTGCCAGCAGTTCCCCGACCCTCCTGGACACTGAAGCTTTCTTT. Its protein is CASSSPTLLDTEAFF.

J is TRBJ2-1 and V is TRBV3-1 (or the pseudogene TRBV3-2); either TRBD1 or TRBD2 may fit D (8 bases each). The V gene lost 4 bases and the J gene lost 10 bases, with 20 bases spanning the gap. The germline V gene encodes CDR1 LGHDT and CDR2 YNNKEL (reference sequence). The CDR3 has 15 residues. The CDR3 DNA sequence: TGTGCCAGCAGCCCTGGGACTAGACAGGGGTCGGAGCAGTTCTTC. Protein: CASSPGTRQGSEQFF.

The chain employs TRBV30 and TRBJ1-1; the D gene is possibly TRBD1 (5 bases). Trimming removed 2 bases at V and 0 bases at J, with 13 bases between. Germline V lookup: CDR1 GTSNPN, CDR2 SVGIG (reference sequence). The CDR3 covers 15 residues. The CDR3 DNA is TGTGCCTGGAGTCACCAGGGCCATATGAACACTGAAGCTTTCTTT. It is translated as CAWSHQGHMNTEAFF.

The rearrangement uses TRBV20-1 and TRBJ2-7; no reliable D call. V was cut by 3 bases and J by 4 bases, with 13 bases left in between. The length of the CDR3 is 13 residues. Germline CDR1 reads DFQATT; CDR2 reads SNEGSKA (reference sequence). The CDR3 DNA reads TGCAGTGCTAGTTTAGGCAGGCTATACGAGCAGTACTTC. It encodes CSASLGRLYEQYF.

This chain links TRBV2 with TRBJ1-2; D is uncertain. CDR1 SNHLY and CDR2 FYNNEI come from the germline V gene. The CDR3 has 14 residues. V lost 4 bases, J lost 2 bases, and 11 bases lay in between. DNA of the CDR3: TGTGCCAGCAGTGTAGGCTCAGTGAACTATGGCTACACCTTC. This translates into CASSVGSVNYGYTF. Complete variable domain (other parts from reference TRBV2 and TRBJ1-2): EPEVTQTPSHQVTQMGQEVILRCVPISNHLYFYWYRQILGQKVEFLVSFYNNEISEKSEIFDDQFSVERPDGSNFTLKIRSTKLEDSAMYFCASSVGSVNYGYTFGSGTRLTVV.

The chain couples TRBV11-2 to TRBJ1-1; the D gene is possibly TRBD1 (6 bases). The germline V gene has CDR1 SGHAT and CDR2 FQNNGV. This CDR3 comprises 12 residues. V lost 5 bases, J lost 4 bases, and 8 bases lay in between. Here the CDR3 DNA reads TGTGCCAGCAGCGCGACAGGCACTGAAGCTTTCTTT. This sequence encodes CASSATGTEAFF.

The chain has TRBV10-3 and TRBJ1-2; 8 bases fit TRBD1. CDR1 and CDR2 (germline): ENHRY, SYGVKD. The CDR3 extends over 13 amino acids. Trimming removed 7 bases from V and 3 bases from J; junction bases left unmatched: 4. The CDR3 loop is CAITTGGDYGYTF. The CDR3, as DNA: TGTGCCATCACAACAGGGGGAGACTATGGCTACACCTTC.

This clone came up once. The chain carries TRBV12-2 and TRBJ2-1; the table assigns TRBD2, which was not confirmed against the DNA. TRBV12-2 is a documented pseudogene. The CDR3 has 20 amino acids. CDR3 sequence reads: CASRLAALGTSRSSYNEQFF. The DNA for the CDR3 is TGTGCAAGTCGCTTAGCGGCCCTTGGGACTAGCAGGAGCTCCTACAATGAGCAGTTCTTC.

This sequence joins TRBV2 and TRBJ1-4; TRBD1 agrees at 7 bases. With V trimmed by 6 bases and J by 6 bases, 10 bases remained unmatched. The CDR3 is made up of 15 amino acids. Germline-derived CDR1 and CDR2 are SNHLY and FYNNEI. This chain's CDR3 is CASSLTGEVYEKLFF. CDR3 DNA sequence: TGTGCCAGCAGCTTAACAGGGGAGGTCTATGAAAAACTGTTTTTT. The variable domain in full, completed from reference TRBV2 and TRBJ1-4, reads EPEVTQTPSHQVTQMGQEVILRCVPISNHLYFYWYRQILGQKVEFLVSFYNNEISEKSEIFDDQFSVERPDGSNFTLKIRSTKLEDSAMYFCASSLTGEVYEKLFFGSGTQLSVL.

V and J are TRBV9 and TRBJ1-2; D unresolved. The germline V gene has CDR1 SGDLS and CDR2 YYNGEE. CDR3 length: 15 residues. Deletions cut 3 bases from V and 1 base from J, with 13 bases between. The CDR3 DNA sequence: TGTGCCAGCAGCGCTCCTATGGTCGGTAACTATGGCTACACCTTC. Translated, it gives CASSAPMVGNYGYTF. Complete variable domain (other parts from reference TRBV9 and TRBJ1-2): DSGVTQTPKHLITATGQRVTLRCSPRSGDLSVYWYQQSLDQGLQFLIQYYNGEERAKGNILERFSAQQFPDLHSELNLSSLELGDSALYFCASSAPMVGNYGYTFGSGTRLTVV.

This chain connects TRBV5-6 to TRBJ2-7; 9 bases align to TRBD1. The V and J ends lost 4 bases and 7 bases, in that order; junction bases with no gene match: 9. The germline CDR1 and CDR2 sequences are SGHDT and YYEEEE. The CDR3 covers 14 residues. CDR3 residues: CASSLRQGVGEQYF. The CDR3 DNA follows: TGTGCCAGCAGCCTCAGACAGGGGGTGGGTGAGCAGTACTTC.

In this sample, this clone turned up once. The chain's CDR3 is CAWSVLWGQDTEAFF. The DNA of the CDR3 is TGTGCCTGGAGTGTACTCTGGGGGCAGGACACTGAAGCTTTCTTT. The chain employs TRBV30 and TRBJ1-1, with a weak D call TRBD1 (6 bases). Trimming cost V 0 bases and J 3 bases, with 14 bases left between them. The CDR3 length is 15 residues. Germline V gene sequence: CDR1 GTSNPN, CDR2 SVGIG (reference sequence).

The chain carries TRBV4-1 and TRBJ1-1; D may be TRBD1 (6 bases). The length of the CDR3 is 17 residues. CDR1 MGHRA and CDR2 YSYEKL come from the germline V gene. The V end lost 4 bases, the J end lost 2 bases, and 20 bases lay between the germline ends. CDR3 protein: CASSRTVVTGINTEAFF. The DNA of the CDR3 is TGCGCCAGCAGCCGGACAGTAGTAACAGGCATCAACACTGAAGCTTTCTTT.

The V and J genes are TRBV10-1 and TRBJ1-2; D may be TRBD1 (5 bases). Per the germline V gene, CDR1 is WNHNN and CDR2 is SYGVQD (reference sequence). CDR3 length: 15 residues. With 7 bases removed from V and 5 bases from J, the gap between germline ends came to 20 bases. The CDR3 is CASIGTPVERYGYTF. In nucleotides, the CDR3 is TGCGCCAGCATCGGGACCCCAGTAGAACGGTATGGCTACACCTTC.

The chain is built from TRBV5-1 and TRBJ1-2; 7 nucleotides agree with TRBD1. The CDR3 covers 12 residues. The J segment lost 8 bases and the V segment lost 2 bases, leaving 3 bases of the junction unmatched. Germline-derived CDR1 and CDR2 are SGHRS and YFSETQ. Here the CDR3 DNA reads TGCGCCAGCAGCTTCCAGGGGGACGGCTACACCTTC. Translated: CASSFQGDGYTF.

The chain links TRBV19 to TRBJ2-1; no clear D. Trimming took off 3 bases at V and 5 bases at J, with 11 bases between the two ends. The CDR3 extends over 14 amino acids. The germline V gene encodes CDR1 LNHDA and CDR2 SQIVND (reference sequence). This CDR3 reads CASSILSLDNEQFF. DNA of the CDR3: TGTGCCAGTAGTATCCTATCGCTCGACAATGAGCAGTTCTTC. Variable domain in full (rest from reference TRBV19 and TRBJ2-1): DGGITQSPKYLFRKEGQNVTLSCEQNLNHDAMYWYRQDPGQGLRLIYYSQIVNDFQKGDIAEGYSVSREKKESFPLTVTSAQKNPTAFYLCASSILSLDNEQFFGPGTRLTVL.

The chain links TRBV3-1 (or the pseudogene TRBV3-2) to TRBJ1-1; 7 bases are a match to TRBD1. The V gene's germline CDR1 is LGHDT and CDR2 YNNKEL (reference sequence). V lost 1 base, J lost 5 bases, and 7 bases stayed unmatched. The CDR3 extends over 15 amino acids. As DNA, the CDR3 is TGTGCCAGCAGCCAAGGGGGACGGACAGGAACTGAAGCTTTCTTT. Its protein is CASSQGGRTGTEAFF.

This CDR3 is CASSKESTGVGNTIYF. The CDR3 nucleotides read TGTGCCAGCAGCAAAGAGTCGACAGGGGTCGGAAACACCATATATTTT. This chain connects TRBV21-1 to TRBJ1-3; the table's D call of TRBD1 was not tested on the DNA. TRBV21-1 corresponds to a pseudogene. This CDR3 contains 16 residues.

The chain is built from TRBV28 and TRBJ2-3; 10 nucleotides agree with TRBD1. After removal of 1 base from V and 4 bases from J, the junction contained 20 bases not matched to a gene. This CDR3 region has 21 residues. Germline loops: CDR1 MDHEN, CDR2 SYDVKM. In nucleotides, the CDR3 is TGTGCCAGCAGTTTATACTCCGGGACAGGGGACTCAGCTTACCGCGCAGATACGCAGTATTTT. Encoded protein: CASSLYSGTGDSAYRADTQYF.

The rearrangement joins TRBV14 to TRBJ2-1; D remains unclear. Per germline, CDR1 SGHDN and CDR2 FVKESK. Trimming left V 4 bases short and J 10 bases short, with 8 bases between. The CDR3 is made up of 11 amino acids. The CDR3: CASSRFGEQFF. CDR3 sequence (DNA): TGTGCCAGCAGCCGTTTCGGCGAGCAGTTCTTC.

V and J are TRBV5-6 and TRBJ1-1; D remains ambiguous. There are 14 residues in the CDR3. Germline lookup yields CDR1 SGHDT and CDR2 YYEEEE. V lost 4 bases to trimming and J lost 6 bases, with 16 bases between them. The CDR3 region is CASSTGIPGAEAFF. The CDR3 nucleotides read TGTGCCAGCAGCACTGGGATCCCAGGCGCTGAAGCTTTCTTT.

The chain employs TRBV5-1 and TRBJ1-2, with 11 positions matching TRBD1. There are 14 residues in the CDR3. Germline V lookup: CDR1 SGHRS, CDR2 YFSETQ. J lost 7 bases, V lost 4 bases, and 6 bases had no gene match. The CDR3 nucleotides read TGCGCCAGCAGCCCGCCGGGACAGGGGGGTGGCTACACCTTC. The encoded protein is CASSPPGQGGGYTF.

This sequence joins TRBV18 and TRBJ1-6, with no clear D. The CDR3 length is 14 residues. Trimming took 6 bases from V and 11 from J, leaving 17 bases between them. Germline V gives CDR1 KGHSH, CDR2 LQKENI. The CDR3 bases are TGTGCCAGCTCTCCAAGCGATCCTACGGCACCCCTCCACTTT. Translating gives CASSPSDPTAPLHF.

This sequence joins TRBV27 and TRBJ1-5; maybe TRBD1 (6 bases). This CDR3 has 14 residues. With 5 bases removed from V and 2 bases from J, the gap between germline ends came to 10 bases. The V gene's germline CDR1 is MNHEY and CDR2 SMNVEV (reference sequence). For the CDR3, the DNA is TGTGCCAGCAGTCCTCGACAGGGCAATCAGCCCCAGCATTTT. It codes for CASSPRQGNQPQHF.

A single count supports this clone. The V gene is TRBV27, the J gene TRBJ2-1; 11 positions agree with TRBD2. V was clipped by 7 bases and J by 4 bases; unmatched bases: 6. The CDR3 runs 15 residues. The V gene's germline CDR1 is MNHEY and CDR2 SMNVEV (reference sequence). The CDR3: CASTTGTSGYNEQFF. The CDR3 nucleotides are TGTGCCAGCACCACCGGGACTAGCGGTTACAATGAGCAGTTCTTC.

A single count supports this clone. The chain recombines TRBV29-1 with TRBJ2-1; 12 bases line up with TRBD2. The CDR3 contains 14 residues. Germline CDR1 SQVTM, CDR2 ANQGSEA. V lost 4 bases to trimming and J lost 3 bases; unmatched junction nucleotides: 1. The CDR3 nucleotides are TGCAGCGTTGTACTAGCGGGGGGCTACAATGAGCAGTTCTTC. This gives the protein CSVVLAGGYNEQFF.

The chain has TRBV19 and TRBJ2-5, with 10 nucleotides matching TRBD2. CDR1 LNHDA and CDR2 SQIVND come from the germline V gene (reference sequence). The ends lost 6 bases at V and 4 bases at J; junction bases unmatched: 11. The CDR3 covers 16 residues. The CDR3 spells CASSLAPGLAIETQYF. CDR3 coding DNA: TGTGCCAGTAGCCTAGCCCCGGGACTAGCGATAGAGACCCAGTACTTC. Based on the CDR3 plus reference TRBV19 and TRBJ2-5, the full variable domain is DGGITQSPKYLFRKEGQNVTLSCEQNLNHDAMYWYRQDPGQGLRLIYYSQIVNDFQKGDIAEGYSVSREKKESFPLTVTSAQKNPTAFYLCASSLAPGLAIETQYFGPGTRLLVL.